This paragraph covers one T cell receptor beta chain sequence. The CDR3 is 15 amino acids. V was trimmed by 1 base and J by 4 bases, leaving 10 bases between them. Germline V gene data show CDR1 as PRHDT and CDR2 as FYEKMQ (reference sequence). These data come from a study of T cells in Graves' hyperthyroidism and ophthalmopathy. RNA transcripts gave rise to amplified TCR beta CDR3 regions. With the HTBI primer set, the TCR CDR3 went through a first round of RT-PCR. Using its own MiXCR run on the multiplex PCR reads, TCRdb lists one record per CDR3 protein. In the table there are 300,000 to 400,000 distinct CDR3 sequences, 14% of which are singletons.

J is TRBJ2-2 and V is TRBV13; D gene ambiguous. Sequenced material: blood. The origin of this receptor is an older woman with Graves' hyperthyroidism. The CDR3 protein is CASSLEKRGTGELFF. CDR3 coding DNA: TGTGCCAGCAGCTTAGAGAAAAGAGGCACCGGGGAGCTGTTTTTT. The full variable domain, in which reference TRBV13 and TRBJ2-2 provide the parts outside the CDR3, is AAGVIQSPRHLIKEKRETATLKCYPIPRHDTVYWYQQGPGQDPQFLISFYEKMQSDKGSIPDRFSAQQFSDYHSELNMSSLELGDSALYFCASSLEKRGTGELFFGEGSRLTVL.